The 19 T cell receptor beta chains below were found in one sample sequenced in a study of T cells in Graves' hyperthyroidism and ophthalmopathy. TCR beta CDR3 sequences were amplified from RNA transcripts. With the HTBI primer set, the TCR CDR3 went through a first round of RT-PCR. In TCRdb, the multiplex PCR reads were re-called with MiXCR into one record per CDR3 protein. Of about 640,000 distinct CDR3 sequences in the sample, around 21% were seen once. Material: blood. The receptors stem from a man aged 30 to 45 with Graves' ophthalmopathy.

This clonotype has a single count. The chain recombines TRBV29-1 with TRBJ2-3; D ambiguous. V lost 6 bases, J lost 4 bases, and 17 bases lay in between. The germline CDR1 and CDR2 sequences are SQVTM and ANQGSEA. This CDR3 region has 14 residues. The DNA of the CDR3 is TGCAGCGTGGCCGCTAGAGTGAAGGCAGATACGCAGTATTTT. Its translation: CSVAARVKADTQYF.

This clonotype was counted only a few times. The chain recombines TRBV7-9 with TRBJ1-5, with 8 bases aligning to TRBD1. Germline lookup yields CDR1 SEHNR and CDR2 FQNEAQ (reference sequence). The trim removed 5 bases at V and 4 bases at J, leaving 7 bases unmatched. The CDR3 runs 15 residues. CDR3 residues: CASSPTRQGNQPQHF. The CDR3 DNA is TGTGCCAGCAGCCCAACACGACAGGGGAATCAGCCCCAGCATTTT.

The chain is built from TRBV18 and TRBJ2-2; no firm D call. With 3 bases removed from V and 4 bases from J, the gap between germline ends came to 6 bases. This CDR3 region has 13 residues. In germline, CDR1 is KGHSH, CDR2 LQKENI. The CDR3 spells CASSPTLTGELFF. DNA for the CDR3: TGTGCCAGCTCACCTACGCTCACCGGGGAGCTGTTTTTT.

This rearrangement joins TRBV27 to TRBJ2-7, with D hard to call. V was cut by 5 bases and J by 5 bases, with 13 bases left in between. The CDR3 spans 13 residues. In germline, CDR1 is MNHEY, CDR2 SMNVEV (reference sequence). CDR3 nucleotide sequence: TGTGCCAGCAGTCCCATGGGCCCCCACGAGCAGTACTTC. This encodes CASSPMGPHEQYF.

Comment on this clonotype: This clone may be a read error of a much larger clone one base away. The chain recombines TRBV6-2 or TRBV6-3 with TRBJ2-3; D remains unclear. Trimming took off 6 bases at V and 2 bases at J, with 6 bases between the two ends. The CDR3 is 12 residues long. CDR1 is MNHEY and CDR2 is SVGEGT in the germline V gene. CDR3 amino acids: CASSGFTDTQYF. The CDR3 region has the DNA TGTGCCAGCAGCGGATTCACAGATACGCAGTATTTT.

This clonotype came up many times. This chain joins TRBV7-9 and TRBJ1-1, with D unclear. The CDR3 sequence is 15 residues long. Germline V gives CDR1 SEHNR, CDR2 FQNEAQ (reference sequence). V lost 4 bases to trimming and J lost 4 bases, with 16 bases between them. The CDR3 sequence: CASSSPDGGPTEAFF. The CDR3 DNA reads as TGTGCCAGCAGCTCCCCTGACGGCGGACCCACTGAAGCTTTCTTT.

About this clonotype: A read error may explain this, as a much larger clone is one base away. V and J are TRBV7-9 and TRBJ2-7; TRBD1 matches at 8 bases. This CDR3 comprises 15 residues. Germline loops: CDR1 SEHNR, CDR2 FQNEAQ (reference sequence). The CDR3 DNA follows: TGTGCCAGCAGCTTAGGGACAGGGCCCTCCTACGAGCAGCACTTC. Residues: CASSLGTGPSYEQHF.

This chain joins TRBV6-2 or TRBV6-3 and TRBJ2-7; TRBD2 is a possible D gene (6 bases). CDR1 is MNHEY and CDR2 is SVGEGT in the germline V gene. Trimming cost V 0 bases and J 1 base, with 10 bases left between them. The CDR3 loop spans 15 amino acids. CDR3 loop: CASSYSGGTSYEQYF. The CDR3 bases are TGTGCCAGCAGTTACTCGGGCGGGACTTCCTACGAGCAGTACTTC.

In this sample, this clonotype turned up a few times. The chain has TRBV10-2 and TRBJ2-7; weak D call: TRBD2 (6 bases). The CDR3 loop spans 13 amino acids. CDR1 is WSHSY, CDR2 SAAADI, per germline. The ends were cut back, 6 bases at V and 4 bases at J, with 13 bases in the middle. In nucleotides, the CDR3 is TGCGCCAGCAGCCGGGGGACTTTTTACGAGCAGTACTTC. Amino acid sequence: CASSRGTFYEQYF.

The CDR3 region is CSARRGGQHYGYTF. CDR3 nucleotide sequence: TGCAGCGCAAGAAGGGGGGGCCAACACTATGGCTACACCTTC. The chain couples TRBV29-1 to TRBJ1-2, with D tentatively TRBD1 (6 bases). Trimming left V 7 bases short and J 3 bases short, with 18 bases between. The germline CDR1 and CDR2 sequences are SQVTM and ANQGSEA. CDR3 length: 14 amino acids.

This clonotype occurred many times. This rearrangement joins TRBV20-1 to TRBJ2-1; D may be TRBD2 (6 bases). This CDR3 has 14 amino acids. Germline CDR1 and CDR2: DFQATT and SNEGSKA (reference sequence). V lost 3 bases, J lost 1 base, and 10 bases lay in between. CDR3 in amino acids: CSAREGRSYNEQFF. CDR3 DNA: TGCAGTGCTAGGGAGGGAAGGTCCTACAATGAGCAGTTCTTC.

This clonotype was seen repeatedly, ten times or more. The DNA for the CDR3 is TGTGCCAGCAGCTTAACTATAGCGAACACCGGGGAGCTGTTTTTT. Translating it yields CASSLTIANTGELFF. The chain employs TRBV7-8 and TRBJ2-2; D gene uncertain. The CDR3 is 15 amino acids. Deletions cut 2 bases from V and 0 bases from J, with 7 bases between. Germline CDR1 is SGHVS and CDR2 is FQNEAQ.

The gene calls are TRBV5-5 and TRBJ2-1, with D possibly matching TRBD1 (5 bases). Trimming took 0 bases from V and 2 from J, leaving 12 bases between them. CDR3 length: 16 amino acids. Germline CDR1 is SGHKS and CDR2 is YYEKEE (reference sequence). CDR3 protein: CASSLVGRAAYNEQFF. CDR3 DNA sequence: TGTGCCAGCAGCTTGGTCGGCAGGGCAGCCTACAATGAGCAGTTCTTC.

This clonotype was observed a handful of times. The rearrangement uses TRBV24-1 and TRBJ2-1, with 7 nucleotides matching TRBD1. This CDR3 contains 13 residues. The germline V gene encodes CDR1 KGHDR and CDR2 SFDVKD. Trimming at V came to 7 bases and at J to 3 bases, leaving 2 bases not matched to a gene. CDR3 sequence: CATSRDSYNEQFF. The CDR3 nucleotides read TGTGCCACCAGCCGGGACAGCTACAATGAGCAGTTCTTC.

This rearrangement joins TRBV19 to TRBJ1-2; 7 positions match TRBD1. The CDR3 covers 14 residues. The V gene's germline CDR1 is LNHDA and CDR2 SQIVND (reference sequence). J was trimmed by 6 bases and V by 5 bases; bases with no gene match: 9. CDR3 bases: TGTGCCAGTAGTCCCTGGGAGGGGGCCGATGGCTACACCTTC. Translated: CASSPWEGADGYTF.

This chain connects TRBV4-2 to TRBJ2-1; D call uncertain. The CDR3 covers 13 residues. The V end lost 0 bases, the J end lost 14 bases, and 14 bases lay between the germline ends. Germline V lookup: CDR1 LGHNA, CDR2 YNFKEQ. The CDR3 loop reads CASSQDSFTDKFF. The CDR3 nucleotides read TGTGCCAGCAGCCAAGACAGCTTTACAGACAAGTTCTTC.

This clonotype was found a few times. V is TRBV28 and J is TRBJ1-1; D is unresolved. Trimming stripped 5 bases from V and 7 bases from J, with 8 bases between. CDR1 and CDR2 (germline): MDHEN, SYDVKM. The CDR3 is 11 amino acids. The CDR3 DNA sequence: TGTGCCAGCAGTCAACACTTTGAAGCTTTCTTT. Its translation: CASSQHFEAFF.

This clonotype was seen more than once but under ten times. V and J are TRBV27 and TRBJ1-1, with D hard to call. CDR3 length: 16 amino acids. V shed 7 bases and J shed 1 base, with 19 bases lying between them. CDR1 is MNHEY and CDR2 is SMNVEV in the germline V gene (reference sequence). CDR3 protein: CASITSWPRGNTEAFF. The DNA of the CDR3 is TGTGCCAGCATCACTTCCTGGCCCCGAGGGAACACTGAAGCTTTCTTT.

The chain couples TRBV30 to TRBJ2-5, with D uncertain. The V gene lost 2 bases and the J gene lost 5 bases, with 6 bases spanning the gap. The CDR3 is 11 residues long. Germline-derived CDR1 and CDR2 are GTSNPN and SVGIG (reference sequence). The CDR3 DNA reads as TGTGCCTGGAGTTTGCAGGAGACCCAGTACTTC. Translation gives CAWSLQETQYF. The full variable domain, completed using reference TRBV30 and TRBJ2-5, is SQTIHQWPATLVQPVGSPLSLECTVEGTSNPNLYWYRQAAGRGLQLLFYSVGIGQISSEVPQNLSASRPQDRQFILSSKKLLLSDSGFYLCAWSLQETQYFGPGTRLLVL.